This note documents a single TCR beta chain sequence. Its antigen is not identified. This sample is drawn from a study of blood T cells in healthy people across ages. Study-level findings and limits: TCR beta diversity correlated strongly with naive T cell percentage.

Next came a second PCR, run for about 6 to 12 cycles, which used a sample-barcoded 5' primer along with a J-beta primer mix. TCRdb re-derived calls from the 5' RACE reads in MiXCR, one entry per CDR3 protein. There are 850,000 to 1,000,000 distinct CDR3 sequences in the sample; just over 50% occur only once, and roughly 23% lies in the top ten. J gave up 4 bases and V 3 bases, and 8 bases lay outside the gene matches. This CDR3 has 15 residues. Germline-derived CDR1 and CDR2 are SSHAT and FNYEAQ (reference sequence). What was sequenced was blood. The chain combines TRBV7-7 with TRBJ2-5; 7 nucleotides agree with TRBD2. The receptor's source is a woman aged 55-75 years in good health. CDR3 residues: CASSFEGRVGETQYF. The CDR3 DNA reads as TGTGCCAGCAGCTTCGAGGGGAGGGTCGGAGAGACCCAGTACTTC. Combining the CDR3 with reference TRBV7-7 and TRBJ2-5 gives the whole variable domain GAGVSQSPRYKVTKRGQDVTLRCDPISSHATLYWYQQALGQGPEFLTYFNYEAQPDKSGLPSDRFSAERPEGSISTLTIQRTEQRDSAMYRCASSFEGRVGETQYFGPGTRLLVL.